The 21 T cell receptor beta chains below come from one sample, sequenced in a study of blood T cell repertoires in COVID-19. Only in-frame clones appear in the TCRdb table, and some are missing; sequencing was by immunoSEQ multiplex PCR. The sample carries under 45,000 clones, around nine tenths recorded once. The specimen sequenced was peripheral blood. The receptor source for this set is a man aged 35-49 years with COVID-19, enrolled during active disease.

This rearrangement joins TRBV5-1 to TRBJ1-6, with 8 nucleotides matching TRBD1. Trimming took 0 bases from V and 9 from J; bases not matched to a gene: 5. CDR1 is SGHRS and CDR2 is YFSETQ in the germline V gene. This CDR3 is built from 15 residues. The CDR3 sequence: CASSLDGQGGSPLHF. The CDR3 region has the DNA TGCGCCAGCAGCTTGGACGGACAGGGCGGTTCACCCCTCCACTTT.

The chain combines TRBV24-1 with TRBJ2-2; D might be TRBD2 (5 bases). The V and J ends lost 6 bases and 2 bases respectively, with 18 bases between them. Germline V lookup: CDR1 KGHDR, CDR2 SFDVKD. CDR3 length equals 17 residues. The CDR3 protein is CATSSRRGLHNTGELFF. The CDR3 nucleotides read TGTGCCACCAGTTCCCGTCGCGGACTCCACAACACCGGGGAGCTGTTTTTT.

In DNA, the CDR3 is TGTGCCACCAGTGATTTATCGACAGGGGGCATTGGAGGCAATGAGCAGTTCTTC. Translation: CATSDLSTGGIGGNEQFF. The gene calls are TRBV24-1 and TRBJ2-1, with 10 bases lining up with TRBD1. The CDR3 extends over 18 amino acids. Trimming cost V 1 base and J 6 bases; bases outside gene matches: 11. Germline CDR1 is KGHDR and CDR2 is SFDVKD.

V and J are TRBV12-3 or TRBV12-4 and TRBJ2-7; possible D gene TRBD1, 6 bases. This CDR3 has 12 residues. Trimming removed 3 bases at V and 9 bases at J, with 12 bases between. CDR3 sequence (DNA): TGTGCCAGCAGTTTCGAGGACAGCATGCAGTACTTC. As protein: CASSFEDSMQYF.

The chain couples TRBV27 to TRBJ1-6, with TRBD1 matching 8 bases. J was trimmed by 0 bases and V by 2 bases; bases with no gene match: 3. The CDR3 is made up of 17 amino acids. CDR1 and CDR2 from the germline V gene are MNHEY and SMNVEV (reference sequence). This chain's CDR3 is CASSLQGASSYNSPLHF. In DNA, the CDR3 is TGTGCCAGCAGTTTACAGGGGGCGAGCTCCTATAATTCACCCCTCCACTTT.

This clone showed up just a few times. The V gene is TRBV5-4, the J gene TRBJ2-2; D perhaps matches TRBD2 (6 bases). V was cut by 4 bases and J by 6 bases, with 19 bases left in between. Germline V gives CDR1 SGHNT, CDR2 YYREEE (reference sequence). This CDR3 comprises 16 residues. The CDR3 is CASSKKETRGAGELFF. The CDR3 DNA reads TGTGCCAGCAGCAAGAAGGAGACTAGAGGGGCCGGGGAGCTGTTTTTT.

This chain joins TRBV19 and TRBJ2-1; 7 bases are shared with TRBD2. The CDR3 contains 11 residues. With V trimmed by 11 bases and J by 8 bases, 6 bases remained unmatched. Germline V lookup: CDR1 LNHDA, CDR2 SQIVND (reference sequence). The CDR3 DNA sequence: TGTGCCGTCAACGCGGGGGATGAGCAGTTCTTC. This codes for CAVNAGDEQFF.

V is TRBV9 and J is TRBJ1-6; possibly TRBD1 for D (6 bases). The CDR3 totals 14 residues. Germline assignment: CDR1 SGDLS and CDR2 YYNGEE. V was clipped by 3 bases and J by 7 bases, with 11 bases between them. As DNA, the CDR3 is TGTGCCAGCAGCGAACAACAGGGCAATTCACCCCTCCACTTT. This translates into CASSEQQGNSPLHF.

The chain joins TRBV5-1 to TRBJ2-7; D perhaps matches TRBD2 (6 bases). The CDR3 spans 14 residues. Trimming removed 7 bases from V and 4 bases from J, with 18 bases in between. CDR1 and CDR2 from the germline V gene are SGHRS and YFSETQ. CDR3 amino acids: CASRSNAGLYEQYF. The DNA for the CDR3 is TGCGCCAGCCGAAGCAATGCGGGGCTGTACGAGCAGTACTTC.

This clone was detected only once. The rearrangement joins TRBV3-1 (or the pseudogene TRBV3-2) to TRBJ2-1, with D possibly matching TRBD2 (5 bases). Germline loops: CDR1 LGHDT, CDR2 YNNKEL (reference sequence). This CDR3 has 17 amino acids. V dropped 0 bases and J dropped 8 bases, with 20 bases sitting between them. CDR3 nucleotide sequence: TGTGCCAGCAGCCAAGATCTTGGGCGCGCCGGGATCCATGAGCAGTTCTTC. Its translation: CASSQDLGRAGIHEQFF.

The chain uses TRBV10-3 and TRBJ2-6; D gene unclear. CDR1 is ENHRY, CDR2 SYGVKD, per germline. This CDR3 is built from 12 residues. Trimming removed 10 bases from V and 0 bases from J, with 4 bases in between. CDR3 region: CATYSGANVLTF. The CDR3, as DNA: TGTGCCACCTACTCTGGGGCCAACGTCCTGACTTTC.

The V call is TRBV27, the J call TRBJ1-4; TRBD1 matches 9 bases. The junction had 11 bases not matched to a gene; V was cut back by 5 bases and J by 10 bases. Germline V gene sequence: CDR1 MNHEY, CDR2 SMNVEV (reference sequence). The CDR3 is 15 amino acids. The CDR3 DNA sequence: TGTGCCAGCAGTAGTCCCGGGACAGGGATGATAAAACTGTTTTTT. Amino acid sequence: CASSSPGTGMIKLFF.

In this sample, this clone turned up once. The V and J genes are TRBV2 and TRBJ2-5, with D maybe TRBD1 (5 bases). Per germline, CDR1 SNHLY and CDR2 FYNNEI. The CDR3 has 15 amino acids. V lost 3 bases to trimming and J lost 1 base, with 12 bases between them. CDR3 DNA sequence: TGTGCCAGCAGTGACCCGCGACAGAGCCAAGAGACCCAGTACTTC. Translation: CASSDPRQSQETQYF.

This chain connects TRBV5-1 to TRBJ1-1; D is unclear. Looked up from germline, CDR1 is SGHRS and CDR2 is YFSETQ. V shed 0 bases and J shed 1 base, with 10 bases lying between them. This CDR3 has 15 amino acids. CDR3 bases: TGCGCCAGCAGCTTGGTCCCCCAGGCGAACACTGAAGCTTTCTTT. This codes for CASSLVPQANTEAFF. The whole variable domain, remainder taken from reference TRBV5-1 and TRBJ1-1, is KAGVTQTPRYLIKTRGQQVTLSCSPISGHRSVSWYQQTPGQGLQFLFEYFSETQRNKGNFPGRFSGRQFSNSRSEMNVSTLELGDSALYLCASSLVPQANTEAFFGQGTRLTVV.

The rearrangement links TRBV6-5 to TRBJ2-3; 8 bases match TRBD2. V gave up 4 bases and J gave up 3 bases; unmatched junction bases: 9. Per the germline V gene, CDR1 is MNHEY and CDR2 is SVGAGI. The CDR3 runs to 16 residues. CDR3 nucleotide sequence: TGTGCCAGCAGTTCGGGAGGGGCCAGCGGGACAGATACGCAGTATTTT. As protein: CASSSGGASGTDTQYF.

On this clone itself: The same CDR3 also results from other DNA sequences found in this sample. V gene TRBV9 combines with J gene TRBJ2-2; D is uncertain. In germline, CDR1 is SGDLS, CDR2 YYNGEE. The CDR3 runs to 14 residues. The ends were cut back, 0 bases at V and 2 bases at J, with 5 bases in the middle. The CDR3 bases are TGTGCCAGCAGCGTAGGCGGAAACACCGGGGAGCTGTTTTTT. This sequence encodes CASSVGGNTGELFF.

The chain joins TRBV19 to TRBJ1-5; D remains ambiguous. The V gene's germline CDR1 is LNHDA and CDR2 SQIVND (reference sequence). CDR3 size: 14 residues. V was clipped by 6 bases and J by 1 base, with 10 bases between them. The CDR3 here is CASRPDLSNQPQHF. DNA of the CDR3: TGTGCCAGTAGACCCGACTTAAGCAATCAGCCCCAGCATTTT.

This chain links TRBV7-2 with TRBJ2-7; 9 bases are shared with TRBD1. V was pared by 6 bases and J by 3 bases, with 9 bases of the junction left unmatched. CDR3 length: 15 residues. CDR1 is SGHTA and CDR2 is FQGNSA in the germline V gene. The DNA for the CDR3 is TGTGCCAGCAGGTTCGACAGGGGGTCCTTCTACGAGCAGTACTTC. Translated: CASRFDRGSFYEQYF. Supplemented by reference TRBV7-2 and TRBJ2-7, the full variable domain reads GAGVSQSPSNKVTEKGKDVELRCDPISGHTALYWYRQSLGQGLEFLIYFQGNSAPDKSGLPSDRFSAERTGGSVSTLTIQRTQQEDSAVYLCASRFDRGSFYEQYFGPGTRLTVT.

The chain carries TRBV14 and TRBJ2-5; the match to TRBD2 covers 7 bases. The CDR3 extends over 17 amino acids. CDR1 is SGHDN and CDR2 is FVKESK in the germline V gene. The V and J ends lost 0 bases and 3 bases, in that order; junction bases with no gene match: 10. CDR3: CASSQDQPGLRKETQYF. Written as DNA, the CDR3 is TGTGCCAGCAGCCAAGATCAACCGGGACTAAGGAAAGAGACCCAGTACTTC.

This chain uses TRBV20-1 with TRBJ2-2; possibly TRBD1 for D (6 bases). V was pared by 3 bases and J by 1 base, with 12 bases between. CDR1 DFQATT and CDR2 SNEGSKA come from the germline V gene (reference sequence). The CDR3 is 15 amino acids. The CDR3 coding sequence is TGCAGTGCTAGTGGCTGGGGGCTGAACACCGGGGAGCTGTTTTTT. It yields the protein CSASGWGLNTGELFF.

This clone was recorded only once. The chain uses TRBV10-1 and TRBJ2-1; D unresolved. The germline CDR1 and CDR2 sequences are WNHNN and SYGVQD (reference sequence). This CDR3 contains 13 residues. V was pared by 1 base and J by 3 bases, with 4 bases between. The CDR3 DNA reads as TGCGCCAGCAGTGAGTTTTACTACAATGAGCAGTTCTTC. Translating gives CASSEFYYNEQFF.